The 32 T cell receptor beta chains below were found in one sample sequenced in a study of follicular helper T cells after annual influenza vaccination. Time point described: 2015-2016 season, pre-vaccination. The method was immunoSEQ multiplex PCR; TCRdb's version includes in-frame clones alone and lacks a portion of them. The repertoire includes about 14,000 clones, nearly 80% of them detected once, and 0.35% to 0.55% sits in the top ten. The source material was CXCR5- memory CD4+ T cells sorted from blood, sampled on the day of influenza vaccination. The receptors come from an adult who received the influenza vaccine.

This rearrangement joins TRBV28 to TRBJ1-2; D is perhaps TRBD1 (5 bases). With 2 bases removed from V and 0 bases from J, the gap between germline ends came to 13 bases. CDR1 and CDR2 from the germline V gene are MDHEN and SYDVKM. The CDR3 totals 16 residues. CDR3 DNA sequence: TGTGCCAGCAGTTTAATCGGGACCGCTGCTAACTATGGCTACACCTTC. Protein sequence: CASSLIGTAANYGYTF.

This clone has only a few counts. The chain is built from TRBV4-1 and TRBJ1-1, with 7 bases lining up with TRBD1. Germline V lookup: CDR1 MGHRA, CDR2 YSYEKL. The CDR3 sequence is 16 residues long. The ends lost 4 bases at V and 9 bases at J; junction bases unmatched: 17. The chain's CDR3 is CASSPIGGRGEGKAFF. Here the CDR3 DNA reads TGCGCCAGCAGCCCGATCGGCGGCAGGGGGGAGGGTAAAGCTTTCTTT.

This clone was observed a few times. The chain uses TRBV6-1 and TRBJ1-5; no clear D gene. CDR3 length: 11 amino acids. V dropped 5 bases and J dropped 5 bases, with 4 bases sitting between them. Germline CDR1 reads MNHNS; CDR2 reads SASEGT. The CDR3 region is CASSTDQPQHF. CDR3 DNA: TGTGCCAGCAGTACAGATCAGCCCCAGCATTTT.

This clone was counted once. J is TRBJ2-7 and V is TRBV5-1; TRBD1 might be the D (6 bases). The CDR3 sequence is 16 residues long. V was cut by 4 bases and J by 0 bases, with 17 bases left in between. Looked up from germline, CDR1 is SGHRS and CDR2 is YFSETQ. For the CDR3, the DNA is TGCGCCAGCAGCGCAAAAATCACCAGGGGCTCCTACGAGCAGTACTTC. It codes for CASSAKITRGSYEQYF.

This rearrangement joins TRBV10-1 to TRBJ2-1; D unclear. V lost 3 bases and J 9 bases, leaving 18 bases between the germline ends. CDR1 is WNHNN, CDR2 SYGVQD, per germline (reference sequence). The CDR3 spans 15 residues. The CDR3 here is CASSDRTWPTGEQFF. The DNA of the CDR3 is TGCGCCAGCAGTGATAGGACCTGGCCCACGGGTGAGCAGTTCTTC.

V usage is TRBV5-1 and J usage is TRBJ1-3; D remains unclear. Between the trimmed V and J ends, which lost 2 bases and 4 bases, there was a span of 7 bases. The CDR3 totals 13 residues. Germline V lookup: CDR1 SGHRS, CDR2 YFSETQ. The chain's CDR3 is CASSLTEGNTIYF. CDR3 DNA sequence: TGCGCCAGCAGCTTAACAGAAGGAAACACCATATATTTT.

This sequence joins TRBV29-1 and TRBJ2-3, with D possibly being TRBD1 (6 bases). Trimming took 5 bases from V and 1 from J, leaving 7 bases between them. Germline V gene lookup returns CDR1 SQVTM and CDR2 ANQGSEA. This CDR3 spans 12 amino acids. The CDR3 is CSVQGRTDTQYF. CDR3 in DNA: TGCAGCGTTCAGGGGCGCACAGATACGCAGTATTTT.

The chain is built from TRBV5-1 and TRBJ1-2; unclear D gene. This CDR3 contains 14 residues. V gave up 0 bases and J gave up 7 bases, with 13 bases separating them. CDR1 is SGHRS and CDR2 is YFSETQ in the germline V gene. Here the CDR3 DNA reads TGCGCCAGCAGCTTGGCAGACCCCGAGACTGGCTACACCTTC. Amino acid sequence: CASSLADPETGYTF. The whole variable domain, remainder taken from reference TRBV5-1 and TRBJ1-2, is KAGVTQTPRYLIKTRGQQVTLSCSPISGHRSVSWYQQTPGQGLQFLFEYFSETQRNKGNFPGRFSGRQFSNSRSEMNVSTLELGDSALYLCASSLADPETGYTFGSGTRLTVV.

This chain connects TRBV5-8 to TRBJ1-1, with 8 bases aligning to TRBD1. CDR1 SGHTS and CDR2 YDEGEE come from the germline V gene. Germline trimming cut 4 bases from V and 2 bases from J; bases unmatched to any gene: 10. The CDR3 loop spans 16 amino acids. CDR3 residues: CASSIYRGTANTEAFF. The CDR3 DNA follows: TGTGCCAGCAGCATTTACAGGGGGACCGCCAACACTGAAGCTTTCTTT.

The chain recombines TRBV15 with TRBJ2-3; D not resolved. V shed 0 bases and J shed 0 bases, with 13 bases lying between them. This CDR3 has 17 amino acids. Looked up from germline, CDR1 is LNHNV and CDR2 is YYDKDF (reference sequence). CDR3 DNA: TGTGCCACCAGCAGAGATCCTTCCGGCAGAAGCACAGATACGCAGTATTTT. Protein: CATSRDPSGRSTDTQYF.

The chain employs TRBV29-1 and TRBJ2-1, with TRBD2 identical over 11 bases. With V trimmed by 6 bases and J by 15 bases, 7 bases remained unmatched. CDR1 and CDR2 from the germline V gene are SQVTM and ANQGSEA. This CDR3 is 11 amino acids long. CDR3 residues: CSVSSGGFPFF. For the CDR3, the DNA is TGCAGCGTCTCTAGCGGGGGGTTCCCGTTCTTC.

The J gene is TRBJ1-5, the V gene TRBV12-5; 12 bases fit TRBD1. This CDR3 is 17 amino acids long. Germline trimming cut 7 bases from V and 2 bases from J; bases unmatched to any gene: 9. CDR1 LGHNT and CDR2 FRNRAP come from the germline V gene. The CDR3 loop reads CASAPGQGAPGNQPQHF. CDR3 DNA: TGTGCTAGTGCCCCGGGACAGGGGGCCCCGGGCAATCAGCCCCAGCATTTT.

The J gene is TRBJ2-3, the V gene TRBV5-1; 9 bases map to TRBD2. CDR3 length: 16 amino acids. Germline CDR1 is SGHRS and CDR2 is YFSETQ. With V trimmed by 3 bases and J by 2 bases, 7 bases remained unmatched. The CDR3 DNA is TGCGCCAGCAGCTCCTTAGCGGGGGCCCTCACAGATACGCAGTATTTT. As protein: CASSSLAGALTDTQYF.

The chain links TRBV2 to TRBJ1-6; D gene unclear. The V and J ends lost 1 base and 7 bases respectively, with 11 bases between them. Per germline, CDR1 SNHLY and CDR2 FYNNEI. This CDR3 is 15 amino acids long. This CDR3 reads CASSEGAGLNSPLHF. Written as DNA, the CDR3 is TGTGCCAGCAGTGAAGGGGCAGGACTAAATTCACCCCTCCACTTT.

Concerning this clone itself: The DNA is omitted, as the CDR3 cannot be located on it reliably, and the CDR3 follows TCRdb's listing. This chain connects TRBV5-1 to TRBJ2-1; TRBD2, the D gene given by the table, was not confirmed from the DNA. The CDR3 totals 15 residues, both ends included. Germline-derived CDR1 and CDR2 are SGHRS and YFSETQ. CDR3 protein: CASSTSGSSYNEQFF.

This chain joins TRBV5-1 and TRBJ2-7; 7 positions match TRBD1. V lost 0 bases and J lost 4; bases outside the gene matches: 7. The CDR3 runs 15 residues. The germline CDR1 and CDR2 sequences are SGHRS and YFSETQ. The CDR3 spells CASSLDVTGLYEQYF. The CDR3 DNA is TGCGCCAGCAGCTTGGATGTGACAGGGCTTTACGAGCAGTACTTC.

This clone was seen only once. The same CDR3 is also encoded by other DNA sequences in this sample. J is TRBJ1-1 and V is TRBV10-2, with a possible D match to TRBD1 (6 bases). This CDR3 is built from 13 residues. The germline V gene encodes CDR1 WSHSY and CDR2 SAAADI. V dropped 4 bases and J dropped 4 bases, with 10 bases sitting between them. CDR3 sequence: CASSVTGGTEAFF. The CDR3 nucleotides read TGCGCCAGCAGTGTGACAGGTGGCACTGAAGCTTTCTTT.

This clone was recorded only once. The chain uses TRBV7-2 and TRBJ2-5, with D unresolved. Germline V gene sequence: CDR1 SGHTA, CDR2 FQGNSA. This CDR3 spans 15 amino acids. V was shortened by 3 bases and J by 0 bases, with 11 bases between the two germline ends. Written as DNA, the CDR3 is TGTGCCAGCAGCTTTAATTGGGGTTACCAAGAGACCCAGTACTTC. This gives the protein CASSFNWGYQETQYF.

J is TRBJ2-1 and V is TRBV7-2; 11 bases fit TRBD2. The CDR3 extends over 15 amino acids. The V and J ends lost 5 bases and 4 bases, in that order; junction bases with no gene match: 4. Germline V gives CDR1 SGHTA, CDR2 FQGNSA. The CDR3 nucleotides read TGTGCCAGCAGCCTTAGCGGGGGGGCTTACAATGAGCAGTTCTTC. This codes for CASSLSGGAYNEQFF.

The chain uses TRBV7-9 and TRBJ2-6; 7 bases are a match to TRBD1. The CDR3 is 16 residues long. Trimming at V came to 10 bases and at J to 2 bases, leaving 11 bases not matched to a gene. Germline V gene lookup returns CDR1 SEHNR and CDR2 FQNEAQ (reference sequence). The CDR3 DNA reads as TGTGCCACCCGGGGACAGCTCTTGCCTGGGGCCAACGTCCTGACTTTC. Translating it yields CATRGQLLPGANVLTF.

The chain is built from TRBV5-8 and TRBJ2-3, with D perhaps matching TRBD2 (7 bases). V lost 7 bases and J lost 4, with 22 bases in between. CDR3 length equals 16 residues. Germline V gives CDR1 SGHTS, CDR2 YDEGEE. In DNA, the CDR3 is TGTGCCAGCCGCACCGAGGGGGGGGGCCTTGCAGATACGCAGTATTTT. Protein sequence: CASRTEGGGLADTQYF.

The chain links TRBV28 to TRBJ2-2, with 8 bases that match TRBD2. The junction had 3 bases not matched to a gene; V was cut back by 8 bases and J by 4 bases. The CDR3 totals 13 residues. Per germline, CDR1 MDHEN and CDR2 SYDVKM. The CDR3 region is CASREGLTGELFF. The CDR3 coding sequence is TGTGCCAGCCGGGAGGGCCTCACCGGGGAGCTGTTTTTT.

The CDR3 coding sequence is TGTGCAAGTCGGGGGGATGGCTACACCTTC. Its translation is CASRGDGYTF. The rearrangement uses TRBV12-2 and TRBJ1-2. TRBV12-2 is a pseudogene segment. The CDR3 has 10 amino acids.

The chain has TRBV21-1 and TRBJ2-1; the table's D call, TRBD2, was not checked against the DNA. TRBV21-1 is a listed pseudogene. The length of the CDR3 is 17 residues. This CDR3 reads CASSKVENLSSYNEQFF. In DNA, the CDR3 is TGTGCCAGCAGCAAAGTCGAGAACCTGAGCTCCTACAATGAGCAGTTCTTC.

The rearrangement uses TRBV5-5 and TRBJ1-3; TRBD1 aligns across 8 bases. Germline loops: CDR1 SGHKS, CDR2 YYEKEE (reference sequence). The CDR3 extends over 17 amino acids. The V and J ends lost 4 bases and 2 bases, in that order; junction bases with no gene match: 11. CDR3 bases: TGTGCCAGCAGCGAAGGACAGGGAAGAAGGCCTGGAAACACCATATATTTT. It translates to CASSEGQGRRPGNTIYF.

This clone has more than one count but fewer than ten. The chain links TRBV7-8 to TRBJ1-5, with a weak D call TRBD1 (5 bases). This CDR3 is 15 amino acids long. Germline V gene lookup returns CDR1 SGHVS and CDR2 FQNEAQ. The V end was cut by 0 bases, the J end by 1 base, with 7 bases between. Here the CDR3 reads CASSLARASNQPQHF. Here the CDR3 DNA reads TGTGCCAGCAGCTTAGCCAGGGCAAGCAATCAGCCCCAGCATTTT.

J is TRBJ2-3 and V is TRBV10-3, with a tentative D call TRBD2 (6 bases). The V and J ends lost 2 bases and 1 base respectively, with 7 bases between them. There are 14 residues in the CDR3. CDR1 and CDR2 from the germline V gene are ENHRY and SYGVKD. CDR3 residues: CAISETGGTDTQYF. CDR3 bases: TGTGCCATCAGTGAGACGGGGGGCACAGATACGCAGTATTTT.

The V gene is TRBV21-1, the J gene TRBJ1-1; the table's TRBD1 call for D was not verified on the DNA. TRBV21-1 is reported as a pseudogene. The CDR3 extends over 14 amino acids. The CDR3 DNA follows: TGTGCCAGCAGCGAAAGGGGGAAGAACACTGAAGCTTTCTTT. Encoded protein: CASSERGKNTEAFF.

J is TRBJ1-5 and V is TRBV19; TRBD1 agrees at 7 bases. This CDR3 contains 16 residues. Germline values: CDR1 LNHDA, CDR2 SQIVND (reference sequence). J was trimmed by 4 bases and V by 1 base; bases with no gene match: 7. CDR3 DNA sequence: TGTGCCAGTAGTATAGGGTCCGGACAGGCTAATCAGCCCCAGCATTTT. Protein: CASSIGSGQANQPQHF.

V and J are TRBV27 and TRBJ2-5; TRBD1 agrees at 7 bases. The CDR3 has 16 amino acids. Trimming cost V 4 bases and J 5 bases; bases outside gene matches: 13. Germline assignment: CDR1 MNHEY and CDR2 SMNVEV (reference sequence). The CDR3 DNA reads TGTGCCAGCAGTTCCACAGGGGAAGTTAGGTACGAGACCCAGTACTTC. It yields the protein CASSSTGEVRYETQYF.

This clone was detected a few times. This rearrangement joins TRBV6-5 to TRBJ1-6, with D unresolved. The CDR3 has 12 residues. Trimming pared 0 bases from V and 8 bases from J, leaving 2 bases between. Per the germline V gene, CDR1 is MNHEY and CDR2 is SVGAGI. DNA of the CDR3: TGTGCCAGCAGTTACTCGCATTCACCCCTCCACTTT. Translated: CASSYSHSPLHF.

The CDR3 loop reads CASSSGPYRTGFNSPLHF. The CDR3 DNA reads TGTGCCAGCAGTTCAGGACCCTATCGGACGGGATTTAATTCACCCCTCCACTTT. The rearrangement joins TRBV11-2 to TRBJ1-6; D is unclear. Trimming pared 6 bases from V and 6 bases from J, leaving 24 bases between. This CDR3 region has 18 residues. The germline CDR1 and CDR2 sequences are SGHAT and FQNNGV.